What follows are 18 T cell receptor beta chains derived from one specimen sequenced in a study of T cell changes during pregnancy in multiple sclerosis. Measured with immunoSEQ multiplex PCR; TCRdb has only the in-frame clones, and not every one. Of 36,000 or so clones listed, approximately 92% are singletons. Sequencing was performed on PBMCs (not recorded whether the cells were cultured). The receptor set was obtained from a female donor with multiple sclerosis, enrolled in a pregnancy study.

The chain couples TRBV9 to TRBJ1-2, with D perhaps TRBD1 (5 bases). The CDR3 is 17 amino acids. Germline V gene lookup returns CDR1 SGDLS and CDR2 YYNGEE. Between the trimmed V and J ends, which lost 2 bases and 8 bases, there was a span of 25 bases. The CDR3: CASSVDIRTGGGRGYTF. The CDR3 coding sequence is TGTGCCAGCAGCGTCGATATAAGGACGGGGGGTGGTAGGGGCTACACCTTC.

This chain links TRBV11-2 with TRBJ2-5; unclear D gene. This CDR3 region has 13 residues. CDR1 and CDR2 (germline): SGHAT, FQNNGV. Trimming removed 1 base at V and 3 bases at J, with 6 bases between. The CDR3 spells CASSLGMEETQYF. CDR3 in DNA: TGTGCCAGCAGCTTAGGGATGGAAGAGACCCAGTACTTC. The full variable domain, in which reference TRBV11-2 and TRBJ2-5 provide the parts outside the CDR3, is EAGVAQSPRYKIIEKRQSVAFWCNPISGHATLYWYQQILGQGPKLLIQFQNNGVVDDSQLPKDRFSAERLKGVDSTLKIQPAKLEDSAVYLCASSLGMEETQYFGPGTRLLVL.

The chain links TRBV27 to TRBJ2-5, with 12 bases that match TRBD2. The CDR3 loop spans 15 amino acids. The germline gives CDR1 MNHEY, CDR2 SMNVEV (reference sequence). Trimming cost V 4 bases and J 5 bases; bases outside gene matches: 5. The CDR3 is CASSSRTSGKETQYF. As DNA, the CDR3 is TGTGCCAGCAGTTCCCGGACTAGCGGGAAGGAGACCCAGTACTTC.

This sequence joins TRBV7-3 and TRBJ2-2; 9 nucleotides agree with TRBD2. Per the germline V gene, CDR1 is SGHTA and CDR2 is FQGTGA. This CDR3 comprises 16 residues. The V and J ends lost 0 bases and 6 bases, in that order; junction bases with no gene match: 5. The CDR3 region is CASSLTGTSLSGELFF. CDR3 nucleotide sequence: TGTGCCAGCAGCTTAACGGGGACTAGCCTGTCCGGGGAGCTGTTTTTT.

The rearrangement joins TRBV4-1 to TRBJ2-7, with no clear D. Germline V gene sequence: CDR1 MGHRA, CDR2 YSYEKL. The CDR3 totals 12 residues. The V end lost 4 bases, the J end lost 3 bases, and 7 bases lay between the germline ends. The CDR3 DNA reads as TGCGCCAGCAGCCCGACGGGCTACGAGCAGTACTTC. Encoded protein: CASSPTGYEQYF.

A single count supports this clone. V usage is TRBV29-1 and J usage is TRBJ1-5; D not resolved. Germline values: CDR1 SQVTM, CDR2 ANQGSEA. Trimming removed 6 bases from V and 6 bases from J, with 12 bases in between. The CDR3 contains 12 residues. The CDR3 reads CSVTPEGQPQHF. CDR3 DNA: TGCAGCGTAACTCCGGAGGGTCAGCCCCAGCATTTT.

This chain joins TRBV6-4 and TRBJ1-5; D not resolved. The CDR3 extends over 16 amino acids. Germline lookup yields CDR1 MRHNA and CDR2 SNTAGT. V was pared by 0 bases and J by 0 bases, with 9 bases between. The CDR3 here is CASSDSPGDSNQPQHF. The CDR3 coding sequence is TGTGCCAGCAGTGACTCGCCAGGAGATAGCAATCAGCCCCAGCATTTT.

This chain joins TRBV4-1 and TRBJ2-3; D perhaps matches TRBD1 (6 bases). Per germline, CDR1 MGHRA and CDR2 YSYEKL. CDR3 length: 14 amino acids. The germline V and J ends were trimmed by 2 bases and 1 base, with 7 bases remaining between them. CDR3 nucleotides: TGCGCCAGCAGCCAAAGGACAGGCACAGATACGCAGTATTTT. Amino acid sequence: CASSQRTGTDTQYF.

Worth noting for this clone: Other nucleotide sequences in the sample specify the same CDR3. The chain carries TRBV7-9 and TRBJ2-2; no clear D gene. The CDR3 spans 12 residues. Germline CDR1 reads SEHNR; CDR2 reads FQNEAQ (reference sequence). Trimming cost V 5 bases and J 5 bases, with 6 bases left between them. The CDR3 protein is CASSPDTGELFF. In DNA, the CDR3 is TGTGCCAGCAGCCCCGATACCGGGGAGCTGTTTTTT.

CDR3 nucleotide sequence: TGTGCCAGCAGTGACTCTGGCCTAGCGGGGGATGAGCAGTTCTTC. Encoded protein: CASSDSGLAGDEQFF. The chain carries TRBV6-4 and TRBJ2-1; 10 bases align to TRBD2. Trimming removed 0 bases from V and 8 bases from J; junction bases left unmatched: 4. The germline gives CDR1 MRHNA, CDR2 SNTAGT. This CDR3 is built from 15 residues.

The chain recombines TRBV28 with TRBJ1-5; no reliable D call. V was pared by 1 base and J by 4 bases, with 8 bases between. The CDR3 has 14 residues. Germline assignment: CDR1 MDHEN and CDR2 SYDVKM. The DNA of the CDR3 is TGTGCCAGCAGTTTATTAGACGGGAATCAGCCCCAGCATTTT. Translation gives CASSLLDGNQPQHF. Using reference TRBV28 and TRBJ1-5 for the parts outside the CDR3, the full variable domain is DVKVTQSSRYLVKRTGEKVFLECVQDMDHENMFWYRQDPGLGLRLIYFSYDVKMKEKGDIPEGYSVSREKKERFSLILESASTNQTSMYLCASSLLDGNQPQHFGDGTRLSIL.

The chain recombines TRBV10-3 with TRBJ2-7, with TRBD2 as a possible D gene (6 bases). V lost 7 bases and J 7 bases, leaving 20 bases between the germline ends. The CDR3 has 14 amino acids. Germline CDR1 reads ENHRY; CDR2 reads SYGVKD. CDR3 bases: TGTGCCATCACCGCGGGGACTTCTAAGGGGGAGCAGTACTTC. Amino acids: CAITAGTSKGEQYF.

V gene TRBV6-5 combines with J gene TRBJ1-1; TRBD1 aligns across 10 bases. Unmatched junction bases numbered 1, after V lost 5 bases and J lost 1 base. The CDR3 is 14 residues long. Germline V CDR1 and CDR2: MNHEY, SVGAGI. CDR3 residues: CASSGTGENTEAFF. The CDR3 region has the DNA TGTGCCAGCAGTGGGACAGGGGAGAACACTGAAGCTTTCTTT.

This clone is medium-sized by share. The chain carries TRBV11-3 and TRBJ2-1; D is uncertain. The CDR3 has 13 residues. Trimming cost V 1 base and J 10 bases, with 11 bases left between them. Per the germline V gene, CDR1 is SGHNT and CDR2 is YENEEA. The DNA for the CDR3 is TGTGCCAGCAGCTTAGGGTCCAGTGGCGAGCAGTTCTTC. Amino acid sequence: CASSLGSSGEQFF.

The genes are TRBV6-6 and TRBJ1-2, with a possible D match to TRBD1 (6 bases). The CDR3 consists of 14 residues. V lost 5 bases and J lost 0, with 10 bases in between. Per germline, CDR1 MNHNY and CDR2 SVGAGI (reference sequence). CDR3 DNA sequence: TGTGCCAGCAGTCGGGACACGTCTAACTATGGCTACACCTTC. Translated: CASSRDTSNYGYTF.

V is TRBV10-3 and J is TRBJ2-7, with 12 bases identical to TRBD2. The germline V gene has CDR1 ENHRY and CDR2 SYGVKD. The length of the CDR3 is 16 residues. V trimming: 7 bases; J trimming: 5 bases; junction bases outside the gene matches: 12. The CDR3 DNA reads TGTGCCATCACCCTGACTAGCGGGGGTCCTGGGAACGAGCAGTACTTC. Amino acid sequence: CAITLTSGGPGNEQYF.

This clone has just a few counts. The V and J genes are TRBV30 and TRBJ1-1; unclear D gene. Germline V lookup: CDR1 GTSNPN, CDR2 SVGIG (reference sequence). The CDR3 runs to 16 residues. V lost 4 bases and J 1 base, leaving 19 bases between the germline ends. The CDR3 sequence is CAWTSYSSTGNTEAFF. Here the CDR3 DNA reads TGTGCCTGGACCTCATACTCCTCAACGGGGAACACTGAAGCTTTCTTT.

The gene calls are TRBV19 and TRBJ2-6, with D tentatively TRBD1 (5 bases). The CDR3 sequence is 15 residues long. Germline V lookup: CDR1 LNHDA, CDR2 SQIVND (reference sequence). V gave up 3 bases and J gave up 4 bases, with 10 bases separating them. The CDR3: CASSIQGEGANVLTF. The CDR3 nucleotides are TGTGCCAGTAGTATTCAGGGTGAAGGGGCCAACGTCCTGACTTTC.